The 16 T cell receptor beta chains below come from one sample, sequenced in a study of T cells after yellow fever vaccination. MiXCR, applied by TCRdb to the 5' RACE reads, yields one record per CDR3 protein. The data hold about 330,000 distinct CDR3 sequences, with approximately 8% observed a single time. Material: PBMCs, obtained approximately 47 days after the first yellow fever vaccination. These receptors originate from a young man who received the YFV17D yellow fever vaccine.

This clonotype was observed a few times. V usage is TRBV12-3 or TRBV12-4 and J usage is TRBJ1-1, with TRBD1 matching 8 bases. The CDR3 length is 14 residues. Trimming took 8 bases from V and 10 from J; bases not matched to a gene: 15. CDR3 bases: TGTGCCAGCGGCTTGGGACAGGTGAGAGCTGGAGCTTTCTTT. Amino acid sequence: CASGLGQVRAGAFF.

This clonotype has just a few counts. This chain links TRBV27 with TRBJ2-5, with 8 positions matching TRBD1. V lost 6 bases and J lost 0; bases outside the gene matches: 12. Germline V gives CDR1 MNHEY, CDR2 SMNVEV (reference sequence). This CDR3 region has 17 residues. The DNA for the CDR3 is TGTGCCAGCAGCCCCTTGACAGGGGTCGAGTACCAAGAGACCCAGTACTTC. Translating it yields CASSPLTGVEYQETQYF.

The table lists this clonotype with a few counts. The rearrangement uses TRBV5-1 and TRBJ1-2, with 9 positions matching TRBD1. This CDR3 spans 14 amino acids. The germline V gene encodes CDR1 SGHRS and CDR2 YFSETQ. V lost 3 bases to trimming and J lost 8 bases; unmatched junction nucleotides: 8. CDR3 sequence reads: CASSSGTGIRGYTF. CDR3 sequence (DNA): TGCGCCAGCAGCTCAGGGACAGGGATCAGGGGCTACACCTTC.

The chain uses TRBV28 and TRBJ1-5; possible D gene TRBD1, 6 bases. Trimming took off 6 bases at V and 0 bases at J, with 15 bases between the two ends. The CDR3 is 16 amino acids. CDR1 is MDHEN and CDR2 is SYDVKM in the germline V gene. The CDR3 DNA reads TGTGCCAGCAGAAATACTCCAGGGGATAGCAATCAGCCCCAGCATTTT. It is translated as CASRNTPGDSNQPQHF.

About this clonotype: Being one base from a much bigger clone, this may be a read error. The rearrangement joins TRBV10-3 to TRBJ1-1; D remains ambiguous. CDR3 length: 12 amino acids. Germline assignment: CDR1 ENHRY and CDR2 SYGVKD. V lost 8 bases and J 3 bases, leaving 10 bases between the germline ends. Written as DNA, the CDR3 is TGTGCCATCGGCAGCGCGGACACTGAAGCTTTCTTT. This gives the protein CAIGSADTEAFF.

This chain uses TRBV10-3 with TRBJ1-4; D call uncertain. The germline V and J ends were trimmed by 7 bases and 3 bases, with 9 bases remaining between them. In germline, CDR1 is ENHRY, CDR2 SYGVKD. CDR3 length equals 13 residues. The DNA for the CDR3 is TGTGCCATCACATCAGCTCCTAATGAAAAACTGTTTTTT. Protein: CAITSAPNEKLFF.

This clonotype was seen only a few times. Given a much more abundant clone one base away, this may be a read error. The chain is built from TRBV7-9 and TRBJ1-1; 9 bases are a match to TRBD1. Germline values: CDR1 SEHNR, CDR2 FQNEAQ (reference sequence). This CDR3 spans 14 amino acids. Trimming removed 4 bases from V and 5 bases from J; junction bases left unmatched: 5. The CDR3 DNA reads TGTGCCAGCAGCTCGGGACAGGGTTGGACTGAAGCTTTCTTT. It encodes CASSSGQGWTEAFF.

In its sample, this clonotype was seen a few times. The chain combines TRBV6-2 or TRBV6-3 with TRBJ2-7; no firm D call. Germline V gene data show CDR1 as MNHEY and CDR2 as SVGEGT. The length of the CDR3 is 13 residues. V lost 7 bases and J lost 0, with 10 bases in between. DNA of the CDR3: TGTGCCAGCACCATGTCCAGCTCCTACGAGCAGTACGTC. Amino acids: CASTMSSSYEQYV.

J is TRBJ2-5 and V is TRBV12-3 or TRBV12-4; 7 bases line up with TRBD1. With V trimmed by 2 bases and J by 3 bases, 3 bases remained unmatched. The CDR3 spans 14 residues. The CDR3: CASSLRGRKETQYF. The CDR3 DNA follows: TGTGCCAGCAGTTTAAGGGGGCGAAAAGAGACCCAGTACTTC.

The V call is TRBV20-1, the J call TRBJ2-1; 10 bases agree with TRBD2. This CDR3 has 18 residues. J was trimmed by 0 bases and V by 0 bases; bases with no gene match: 8. Germline lookup yields CDR1 DFQATT and CDR2 SNEGSKA (reference sequence). The CDR3 here is CSARDPDSGGSSYNEQFF. DNA for the CDR3: TGCAGTGCTAGAGATCCGGATAGCGGGGGGAGCTCCTACAATGAGCAGTTCTTC.

The genes are TRBV7-6 and TRBJ1-5; D is uncertain. V was cut by 0 bases and J by 3 bases, with 9 bases left in between. The CDR3 is 15 residues long. In germline, CDR1 is SGHVS, CDR2 FNYEAQ. The CDR3: CASSLAPGYNQPQHF. For the CDR3, the DNA is TGTGCCAGCAGCTTAGCTCCGGGTTACAATCAGCCCCAGCATTTT.

The chain carries TRBV6-2 or TRBV6-3 and TRBJ2-3, with D perhaps matching TRBD2 (6 bases). Germline lookup yields CDR1 MNHEY and CDR2 SVGEGT. The CDR3 covers 14 residues. Between the trimmed V and J ends, which lost 4 bases and 9 bases, there was a span of 17 bases. The CDR3 loop is CASSSLPGLGTQYF. CDR3 coding DNA: TGTGCCAGCAGTTCCTTACCGGGACTTGGGACGCAGTATTTT.

This clonotype was counted a few times. The chain is built from TRBV5-1 and TRBJ2-1; D is possibly TRBD1 (5 bases). The CDR3 runs 15 residues. Germline V gives CDR1 SGHRS, CDR2 YFSETQ. The ends were cut back, 3 bases at V and 7 bases at J, with 17 bases in the middle. In nucleotides, the CDR3 is TGCGCCAGCAGCTACATTCAGGGAATCAGGAATGAGCAGTTCTTC. This sequence encodes CASSYIQGIRNEQFF. The full variable domain, with the rest looked up from reference TRBV5-1 and TRBJ2-1, is KAGVTQTPRYLIKTRGQQVTLSCSPISGHRSVSWYQQTPGQGLQFLFEYFSETQRNKGNFPGRFSGRQFSNSRSEMNVSTLELGDSALYLCASSYIQGIRNEQFFGPGTRLTVL.

This clonotype came up a few times. The J gene is TRBJ2-5, the V gene TRBV3-1; D unresolved. V was trimmed by 4 bases and J by 7 bases, leaving 13 bases between them. The CDR3 loop spans 13 amino acids. Looked up from germline, CDR1 is LGHDT and CDR2 is YNNKEL (reference sequence). CDR3 DNA: TGTGCCAGCAGCCGGACGTCCTTGAGGACCCAGTACTTC. This gives the protein CASSRTSLRTQYF.

This clonotype has more than one count but fewer than ten. For the CDR3, the DNA is TGTGCCAGCTCACCTCCCGGCCAGAATAACTATGGCTACACCTTC. This encodes CASSPPGQNNYGYTF. The chain couples TRBV18 to TRBJ1-2; D unclear. Germline V lookup: CDR1 KGHSH, CDR2 LQKENI. V was clipped by 3 bases and J by 1 base, with 12 bases between them. There are 15 residues in the CDR3.

V and J are TRBV5-1 and TRBJ2-7; no reliable D call. Germline assignment: CDR1 SGHRS and CDR2 YFSETQ. The CDR3 consists of 15 residues. V was shortened by 0 bases and J by 3 bases, with 13 bases between the two germline ends. The DNA for the CDR3 is TGCGCCAGCAGCTTGGATCGCCCGCCAAACTACGAGCAGTACTTC. It specifies CASSLDRPPNYEQYF. The full variable domain, rest sourced from reference TRBV5-1 and TRBJ2-7, is KAGVTQTPRYLIKTRGQQVTLSCSPISGHRSVSWYQQTPGQGLQFLFEYFSETQRNKGNFPGRFSGRQFSNSRSEMNVSTLELGDSALYLCASSLDRPPNYEQYFGPGTRLTVT.